This TCR beta chain was recovered during a study of blood T cell repertoires in COVID-19. In the study overall: T cells, B-cell-depleted T cells, or PBMCs provided the cDNA or gDNA that served as material.

The age range of participants was about 18 to 100 years, with residence in some 25 US areas. Participants were placed into cohorts based on the clinical history they reported. V was pared by 5 bases and J by 2 bases, with 6 bases of the junction left unmatched. This CDR3 comprises 15 residues. Germline V lookup: CDR1 SEHNR, CDR2 FQNEAQ (reference sequence). Generated by immunoSEQ multiplex PCR, the TCRdb table keeps only in-frame clones and is missing some. This table holds around 450,000 clones, about 85% found once. What was sequenced was PBMCs or T cells enriched from blood (not recorded which). This TCR derives from a woman between 18 and 30 years old with acute COVID-19. J is TRBJ2-7 and V is TRBV7-9; 10 bases align to TRBD2. The CDR3 sequence: CASSRTGTSAYEQYF. The DNA for the CDR3 is TGTGCCAGCAGCCGAACCGGGACTAGCGCCTACGAGCAGTACTTC.